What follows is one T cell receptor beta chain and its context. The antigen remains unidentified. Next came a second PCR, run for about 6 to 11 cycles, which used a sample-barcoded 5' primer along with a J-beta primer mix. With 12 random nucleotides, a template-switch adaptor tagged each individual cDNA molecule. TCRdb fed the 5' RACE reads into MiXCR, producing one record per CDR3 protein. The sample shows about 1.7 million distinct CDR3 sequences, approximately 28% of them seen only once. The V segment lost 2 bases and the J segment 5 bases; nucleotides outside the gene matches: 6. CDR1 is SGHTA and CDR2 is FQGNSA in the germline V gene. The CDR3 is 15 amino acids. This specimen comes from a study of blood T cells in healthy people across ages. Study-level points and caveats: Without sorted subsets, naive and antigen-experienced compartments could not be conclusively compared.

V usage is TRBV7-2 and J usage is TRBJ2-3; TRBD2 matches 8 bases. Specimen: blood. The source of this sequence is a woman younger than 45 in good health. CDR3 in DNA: TGTGCCAGCAGCTTAACAGCGGGAGTGGGAGATACGCAGTATTTT. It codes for CASSLTAGVGDTQYF.